Sequencing of this T cell receptor (beta chain) was carried out in a study of blood T cell repertoires in COVID-19. Across the whole study: Some COVID-19 samples were acute and others convalescent; all came from the United States, Italy and Spain. From T cells, B-cell-depleted T cells, or PBMCs came the material, which was cDNA or gDNA.

While infection was still active, Seattle patients were enrolled and then followed longitudinally. The CDR3 runs to 16 residues. The germline CDR1 and CDR2 sequences are SGHNT and YYREEE (reference sequence). V lost 2 bases to trimming and J lost 2 bases; unmatched junction nucleotides: 6. In the source study's methods: By means of reference gene primer amplification, nucleated cell counts were estimated. The method was immunoSEQ multiplex PCR; TCRdb's version includes in-frame clones alone and lacks a portion of them. The DNA gave D and trimming, while V, J and clone size come from that table. The sample has 200,000 to 250,000 clones; 90% are singletons.

Specimen: peripheral blood. The chain is built from TRBV5-4 and TRBJ2-3; TRBD1 matches at 9 bases. The source of this sequence is a man aged 25 to 40 with COVID-19, enrolled during active disease. The CDR3 DNA is TGTGCCAGCAGCTTTGGGGGACAGGGAAACACAGATACGCAGTATTTT. Amino acid sequence: CASSFGGQGNTDTQYF.